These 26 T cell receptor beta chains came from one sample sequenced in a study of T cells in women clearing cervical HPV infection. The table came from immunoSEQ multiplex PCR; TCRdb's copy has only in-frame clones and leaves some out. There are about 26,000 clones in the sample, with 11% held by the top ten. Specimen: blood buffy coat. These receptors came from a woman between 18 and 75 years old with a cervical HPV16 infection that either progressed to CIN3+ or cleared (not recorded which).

Partial CDR3 DNA: TGTGCCAGCAGCCCACACACGGACAGGGGATATGGC. Its protein product is CASSPHTDRGYG. The CDR3 as a whole reads CASSPHTDRGYGYTF. V and J are TRBV7-9 and TRBJ1-2; TRBD1 aligns across 9 bases. From the germline J gene comes the end of the CDR3, since the read stops 3 residues before it. The ends lost 5 bases at V and 5 bases at J; junction bases unmatched: 9. CDR1 and CDR2 (germline): SEHNR, FQNEAQ (reference sequence). This CDR3 region has 15 residues.

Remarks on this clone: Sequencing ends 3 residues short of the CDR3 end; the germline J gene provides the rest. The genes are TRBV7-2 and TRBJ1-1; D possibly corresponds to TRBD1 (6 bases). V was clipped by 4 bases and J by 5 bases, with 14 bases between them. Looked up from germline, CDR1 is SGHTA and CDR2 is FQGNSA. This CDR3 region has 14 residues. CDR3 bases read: TGTGCCAGCAGCTCAAGGACAGTGCTGACTGAA. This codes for CASSSRTVLTE. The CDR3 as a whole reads CASSSRTVLTEAFF.

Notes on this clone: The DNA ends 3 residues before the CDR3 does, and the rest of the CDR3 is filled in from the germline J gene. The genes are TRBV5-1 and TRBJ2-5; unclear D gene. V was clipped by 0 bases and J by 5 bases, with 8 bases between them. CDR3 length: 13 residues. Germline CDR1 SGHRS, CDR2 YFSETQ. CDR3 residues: CASSLAVRETQYF. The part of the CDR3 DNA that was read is TGCGCCAGCAGCTTGGCCGTCAGGGAGACC.

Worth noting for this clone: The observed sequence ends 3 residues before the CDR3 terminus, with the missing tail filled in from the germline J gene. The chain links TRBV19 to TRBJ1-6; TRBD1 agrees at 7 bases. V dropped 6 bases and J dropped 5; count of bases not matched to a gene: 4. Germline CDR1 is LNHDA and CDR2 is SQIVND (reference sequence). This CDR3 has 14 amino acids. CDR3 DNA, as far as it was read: TGTGCCAGTAGGTCGACAGGGAATAATTCACCC. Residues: CASRSTGNNSP. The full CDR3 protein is CASRSTGNNSPLHF.

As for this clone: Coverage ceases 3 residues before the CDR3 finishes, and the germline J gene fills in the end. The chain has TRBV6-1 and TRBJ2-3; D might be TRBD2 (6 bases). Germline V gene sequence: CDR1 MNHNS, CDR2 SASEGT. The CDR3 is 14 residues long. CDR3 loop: CASSERDSGRTQYF. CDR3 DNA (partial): TGTGCCAGCAGTGAAAGGGACTCGGGGCGGACG.

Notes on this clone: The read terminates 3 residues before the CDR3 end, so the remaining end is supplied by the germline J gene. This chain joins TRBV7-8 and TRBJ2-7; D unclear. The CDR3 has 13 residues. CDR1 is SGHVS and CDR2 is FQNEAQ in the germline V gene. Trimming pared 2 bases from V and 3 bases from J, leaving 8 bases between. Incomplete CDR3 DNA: TGTGCCAGCAGCTTATACCAGTACTACGAG. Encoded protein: CASSLYQYYE. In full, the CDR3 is CASSLYQYYEQYF.

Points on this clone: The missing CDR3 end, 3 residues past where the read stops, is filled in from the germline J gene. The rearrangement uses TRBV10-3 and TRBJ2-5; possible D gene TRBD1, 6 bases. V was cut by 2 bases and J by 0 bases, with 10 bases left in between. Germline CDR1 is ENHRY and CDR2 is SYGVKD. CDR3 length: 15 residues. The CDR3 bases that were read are TGTGCCATCAGTGAGGGACAGTCCTACCAAGAGACC. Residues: CAISEGQSYQET. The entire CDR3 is CAISEGQSYQETQYF.

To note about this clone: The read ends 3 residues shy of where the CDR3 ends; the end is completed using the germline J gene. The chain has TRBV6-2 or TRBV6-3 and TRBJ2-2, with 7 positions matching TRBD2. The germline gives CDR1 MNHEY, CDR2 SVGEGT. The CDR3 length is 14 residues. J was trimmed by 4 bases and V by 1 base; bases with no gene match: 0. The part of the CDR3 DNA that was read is TGTGCCAGCAGTTACTGGGGGGGCACCGGGGAG. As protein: CASSYWGGTGE. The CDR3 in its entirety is CASSYWGGTGELFF.

CDR3 sequence reads: CASSIVGAGGPSNDYTF. The sequenced CDR3 bases are TGTGCCAGTAGTATAGTGGGAGCGGGAGGGCCGAGCAATGAC. The chain employs TRBV19 and TRBJ1-2; D is undetermined. The sequence runs out 3 residues before the end of the CDR3; the remainder is reconstructed from the germline J gene. The germline V gene encodes CDR1 LNHDA and CDR2 SQIVND (reference sequence). This CDR3 is 17 amino acids long.

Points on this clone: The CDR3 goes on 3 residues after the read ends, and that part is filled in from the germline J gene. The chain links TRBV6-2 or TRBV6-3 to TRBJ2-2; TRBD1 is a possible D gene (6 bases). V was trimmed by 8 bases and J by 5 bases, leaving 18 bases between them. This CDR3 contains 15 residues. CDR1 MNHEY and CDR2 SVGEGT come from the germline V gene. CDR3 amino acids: CASGRGTGYTGELFF. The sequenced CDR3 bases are TGTGCCAGCGGCAGGGGAACGGGGTATACCGGGGAG.

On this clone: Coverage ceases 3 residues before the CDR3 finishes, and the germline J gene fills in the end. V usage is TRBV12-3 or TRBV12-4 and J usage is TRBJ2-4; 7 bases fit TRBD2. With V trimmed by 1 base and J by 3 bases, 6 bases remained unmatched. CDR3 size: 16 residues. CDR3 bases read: TGTGCCAGCAGTTTAGGGGGAGGGGAAGGCAAAAACATT. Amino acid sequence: CASSLGGGEGKNI. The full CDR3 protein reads CASSLGGGEGKNIQYF.

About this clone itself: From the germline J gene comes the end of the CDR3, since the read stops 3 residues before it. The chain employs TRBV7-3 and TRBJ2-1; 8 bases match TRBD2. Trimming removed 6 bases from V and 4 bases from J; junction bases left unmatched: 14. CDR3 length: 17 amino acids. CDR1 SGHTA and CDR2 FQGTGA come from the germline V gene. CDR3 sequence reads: CASSRRGGRGAYNEQFF. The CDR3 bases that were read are TGTGCCAGCAGTCGTAGAGGTGGGCGGGGGGCTTACAATGAG.

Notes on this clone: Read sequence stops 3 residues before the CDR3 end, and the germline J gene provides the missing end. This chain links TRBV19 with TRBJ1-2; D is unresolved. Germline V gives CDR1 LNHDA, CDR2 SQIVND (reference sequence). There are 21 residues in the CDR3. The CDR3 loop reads CASSIIPLAGVWSRDTDTYTF. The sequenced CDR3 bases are TGTGCCAGTAGTATAATTCCTCTAGCGGGAGTTTGGAGTCGCGACACAGATACC.

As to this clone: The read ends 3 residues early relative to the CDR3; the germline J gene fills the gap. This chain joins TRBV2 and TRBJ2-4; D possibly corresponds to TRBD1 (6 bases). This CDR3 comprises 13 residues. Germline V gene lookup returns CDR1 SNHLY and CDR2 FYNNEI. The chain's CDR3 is CASTMDSNYGQYF. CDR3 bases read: TGTGCCAGCACTATGGACAGCAACTATGGT.

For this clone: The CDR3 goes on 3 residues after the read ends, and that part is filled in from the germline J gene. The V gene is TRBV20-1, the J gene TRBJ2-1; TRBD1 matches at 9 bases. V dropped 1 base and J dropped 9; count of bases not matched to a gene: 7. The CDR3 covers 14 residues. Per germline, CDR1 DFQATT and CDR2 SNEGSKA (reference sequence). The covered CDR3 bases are TGCAGTGCTAGAGGGACAGGGGATGGAAGTGAG. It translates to CSARGTGDGSE. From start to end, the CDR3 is CSARGTGDGSEQFF.

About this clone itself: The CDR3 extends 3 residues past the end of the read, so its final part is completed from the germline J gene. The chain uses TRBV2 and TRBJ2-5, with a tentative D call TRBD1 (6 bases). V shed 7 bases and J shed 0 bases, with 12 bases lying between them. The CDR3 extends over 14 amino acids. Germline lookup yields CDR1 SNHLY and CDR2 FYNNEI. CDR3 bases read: TGTGCCAGCATCCGAAACAGGGACCAAGAGACC. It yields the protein CASIRNRDQET. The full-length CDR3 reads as CASIRNRDQETQYF.

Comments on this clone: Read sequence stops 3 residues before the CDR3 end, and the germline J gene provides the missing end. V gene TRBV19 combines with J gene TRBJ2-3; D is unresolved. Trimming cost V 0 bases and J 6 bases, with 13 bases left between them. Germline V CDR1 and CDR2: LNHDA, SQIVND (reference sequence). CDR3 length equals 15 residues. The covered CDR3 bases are TGTGCCAGTAGTATAGATGCCAGATCTCTTGATACG. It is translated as CASSIDARSLDT. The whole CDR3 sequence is CASSIDARSLDTQYF.

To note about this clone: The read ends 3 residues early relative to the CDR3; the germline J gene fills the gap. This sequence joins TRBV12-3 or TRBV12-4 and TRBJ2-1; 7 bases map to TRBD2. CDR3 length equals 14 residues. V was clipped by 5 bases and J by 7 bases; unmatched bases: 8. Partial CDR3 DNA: TGTGCCAGCAGTCTTCTGGGTAGCGGGAATGAG. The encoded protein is CASSLLGSGNE. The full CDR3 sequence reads CASSLLGSGNEQFF.

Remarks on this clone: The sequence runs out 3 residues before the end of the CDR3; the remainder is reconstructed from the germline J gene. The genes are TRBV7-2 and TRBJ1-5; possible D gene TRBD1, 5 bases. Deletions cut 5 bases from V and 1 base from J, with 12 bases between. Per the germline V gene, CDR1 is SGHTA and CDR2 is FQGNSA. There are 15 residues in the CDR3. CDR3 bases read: TGTGCCAGCAGCCCGGGACTTCCGAGCAATCAGCCC. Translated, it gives CASSPGLPSNQP. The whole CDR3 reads CASSPGLPSNQPQHF.

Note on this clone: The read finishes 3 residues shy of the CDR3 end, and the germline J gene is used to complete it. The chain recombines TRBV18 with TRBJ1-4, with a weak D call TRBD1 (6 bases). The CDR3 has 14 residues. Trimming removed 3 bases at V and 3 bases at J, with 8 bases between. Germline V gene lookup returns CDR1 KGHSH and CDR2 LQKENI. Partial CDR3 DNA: TGTGCCAGCTCACCGGCAGGGGCTAATGAAAAA. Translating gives CASSPAGANEK. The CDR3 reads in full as CASSPAGANEKLFF.

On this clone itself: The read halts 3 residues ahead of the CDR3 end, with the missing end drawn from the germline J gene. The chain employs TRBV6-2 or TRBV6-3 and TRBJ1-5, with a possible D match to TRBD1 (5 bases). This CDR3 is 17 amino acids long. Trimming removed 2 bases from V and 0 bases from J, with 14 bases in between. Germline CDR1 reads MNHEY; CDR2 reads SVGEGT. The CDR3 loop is CASSYRTGVYSNQPQHF. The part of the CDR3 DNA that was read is TGTGCCAGCAGTTACCGGACGGGGGTATATAGCAATCAGCCC.

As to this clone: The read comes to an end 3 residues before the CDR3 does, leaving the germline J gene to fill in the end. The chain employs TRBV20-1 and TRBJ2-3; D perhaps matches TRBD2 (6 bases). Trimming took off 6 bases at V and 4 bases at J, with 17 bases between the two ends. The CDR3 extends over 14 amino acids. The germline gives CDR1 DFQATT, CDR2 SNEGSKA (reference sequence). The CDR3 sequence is CSAILASPPDTQYF. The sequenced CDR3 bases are TGCAGTGCAATCCTAGCGTCCCCCCCAGATACG.

CDR3: CASSLPQGGTDTQYF. The CDR3 DNA, read in part, is TGTGCCAGCAGCTTACCACAGGGCGGGACAGATACG. The chain joins TRBV7-2 to TRBJ2-3, with a weak D call TRBD1 (6 bases). Read coverage stops 3 residues before the CDR3 terminus; the germline J gene supplies the remainder. The V gene lost 2 bases and the J gene lost 3 bases, with 12 bases spanning the gap. Germline-derived CDR1 and CDR2 are SGHTA and FQGNSA. The length of the CDR3 is 15 residues.

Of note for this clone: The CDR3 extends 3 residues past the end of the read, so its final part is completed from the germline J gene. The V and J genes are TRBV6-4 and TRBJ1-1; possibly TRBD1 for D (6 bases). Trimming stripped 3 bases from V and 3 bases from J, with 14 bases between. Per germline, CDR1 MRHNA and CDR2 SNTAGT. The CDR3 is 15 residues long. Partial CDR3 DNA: TGTGCCAGCAGTGATCGGGGGGGGCGGGACACTGAA. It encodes CASSDRGGRDTE. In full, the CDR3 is CASSDRGGRDTEAFF.

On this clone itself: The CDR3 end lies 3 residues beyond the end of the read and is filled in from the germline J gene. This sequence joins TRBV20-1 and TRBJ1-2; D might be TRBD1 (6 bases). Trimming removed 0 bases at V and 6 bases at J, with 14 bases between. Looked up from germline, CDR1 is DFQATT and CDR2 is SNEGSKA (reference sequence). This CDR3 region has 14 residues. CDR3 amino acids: CSARDYRAVDGYTF. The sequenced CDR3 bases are TGCAGTGCTAGAGATTACAGGGCGGTTGATGGC.

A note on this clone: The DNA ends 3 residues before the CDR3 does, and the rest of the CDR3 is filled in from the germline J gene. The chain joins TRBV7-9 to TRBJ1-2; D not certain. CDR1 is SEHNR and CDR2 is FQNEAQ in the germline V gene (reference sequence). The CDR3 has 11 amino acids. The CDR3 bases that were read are TGTGCCAGCAGCGTCAGATACGAC. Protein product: CASSVRYD. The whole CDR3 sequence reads CASSVRYDYTF.